This T cell receptor beta chain derives from a study of T cell repertoires in cytomegalovirus infection. Turning to the study itself: The public TCR beta signatures pointed to both CMV infection and matching HLA type.

With regard to this clonotype: Its antigen is not identified.

TCRdb reprocessed the reads via MiXCR and lists one record per CDR3 protein. The sample holds under 800,000 distinct CDR3 sequences, 20% to 25% seen once. Trimming pared 3 bases from V and 4 bases from J, leaving 17 bases between. Germline V lookup: CDR1 SGHKS, CDR2 YYEKEE (reference sequence). There are 16 residues in the CDR3. Overall study findings and caveats: Based on cumulative public TCR beta family frequency, carriers of CMV plus the relevant HLA were identified. HLA-C-restricted, CMV-specific TCR beta clonotypes were dominant ex vivo.

The chain has TRBV5-5 and TRBJ2-1; D is possibly TRBD1 or TRBD2 (7 bases each). The sample consisted of CD8+ T cells from PBMCs. The clonotype was recovered from a human donor in good health (CMV status not recorded). Some clones in this sample may be carry-over from other donors' samples. CDR3 sequence: CASSSLFQGGYNEQFF. CDR3 sequence (DNA): TGTGCCAGCAGCTCCCTGTTCCAGGGGGGGTACAATGAGCAGTTCTTC.